The text below deals with one T cell receptor (beta chain). Genomic DNA per cell subset filled all wells of several immunoSEQ plates. Methods used by the authors: Junction-only sequences without quality scores were provided by ImmunoSEQ, so filtering was different. Generated by immunoSEQ multiplex PCR, the TCRdb table keeps only in-frame clones and is missing some. For V, J and clone size, that table is used; D and trimming come from the DNA. The table lists 550,000 to 750,000 clones, around 95% of them singletons. This CDR3 has 14 residues. Germline CDR1 is MNHEY and CDR2 is SVGAGI. This specimen comes from a study of shared clonotypes between healthy human individuals. Naive-designated CD8 cells lacked CD45RO, were positively enriched for CCR7, and omitted terminally differentiated effector memory CD45RA+ cells.

The genes are TRBV6-5 and TRBJ2-3; D assignment may be TRBD1 or TRBD2 (5 bases each). The origin of this receptor is a woman younger than 45 in good health. The material sequenced was naive CD8+ T cells sorted from blood. In DNA, the CDR3 is TGTGCGTCCGGGGCGGAGAGGGGCACAGATACGCAGTATTTT. Protein sequence: CASGAERGTDTQYF.